This T cell receptor beta chain was identified in a study of cytomegalovirus exposure and HLA in healthy donors. General study findings and limits: A cluster of highly shared sequence variants was likely a sequencing artifact.

Germline-derived CDR1 and CDR2 are MDHEN and SYDVKM. The CDR3 consists of 14 residues. V gave up 4 bases and J gave up 0 bases, with 7 bases separating them. A note on this clone: The antigen is unknown.

The PCR was carried out with 60 Vbeta primers and 13 Jbeta primers. TCRdb's copy holds only in-frame clones and misses some; the assay was immunoSEQ multiplex PCR. The sample records about 98,000 clones, 70% being singletons. The rearrangement uses TRBV28 and TRBJ1-5; D is uncertain. The specimen sequenced was PBMCs. The sequence derives from a man aged 45-65 years in good health and CMV-seronegative. In DNA, the CDR3 is TGTGCCAGCAGTTCTCCGTATAGCAATCAGCCCCAGCATTTT. Its protein is CASSSPYSNQPQHF. The whole variable domain, filled in from reference TRBV28 and TRBJ1-5, reads DVKVTQSSRYLVKRTGEKVFLECVQDMDHENMFWYRQDPGLGLRLIYFSYDVKMKEKGDIPEGYSVSREKKERFSLILESASTNQTSMYLCASSSPYSNQPQHFGDGTRLSIL.